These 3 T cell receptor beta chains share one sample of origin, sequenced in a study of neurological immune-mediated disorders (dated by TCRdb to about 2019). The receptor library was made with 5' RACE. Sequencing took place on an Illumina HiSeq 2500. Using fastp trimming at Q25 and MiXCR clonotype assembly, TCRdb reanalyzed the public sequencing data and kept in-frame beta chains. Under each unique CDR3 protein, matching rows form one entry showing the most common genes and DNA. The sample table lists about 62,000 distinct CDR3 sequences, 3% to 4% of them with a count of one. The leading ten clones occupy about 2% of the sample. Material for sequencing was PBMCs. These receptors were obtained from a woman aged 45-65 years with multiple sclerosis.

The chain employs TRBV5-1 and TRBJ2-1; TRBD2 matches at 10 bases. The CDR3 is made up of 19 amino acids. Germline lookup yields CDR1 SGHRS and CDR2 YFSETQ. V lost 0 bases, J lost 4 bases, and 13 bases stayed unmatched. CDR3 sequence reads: CASSLGSSASSGRYNEQFF. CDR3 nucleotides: TGCGCCAGCAGCTTGGGGAGTTCGGCTTCTAGCGGGAGATACAATGAGCAGTTCTTC.

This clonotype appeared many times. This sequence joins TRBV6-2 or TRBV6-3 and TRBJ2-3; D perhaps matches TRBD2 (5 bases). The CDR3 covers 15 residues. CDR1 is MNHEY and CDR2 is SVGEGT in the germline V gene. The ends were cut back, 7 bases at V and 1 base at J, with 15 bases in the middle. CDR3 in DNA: TGTGCCAGCACAGAGTTAGCGAGTGGCACAGATACGCAGTATTTT. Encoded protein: CASTELASGTDTQYF.

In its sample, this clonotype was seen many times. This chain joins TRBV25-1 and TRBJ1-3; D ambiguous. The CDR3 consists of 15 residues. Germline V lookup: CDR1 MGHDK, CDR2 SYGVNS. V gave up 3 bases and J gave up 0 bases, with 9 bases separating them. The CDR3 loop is CASSDPRGSGNTIYF. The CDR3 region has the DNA TGTGCCAGCAGTGACCCCCGGGGCTCTGGAAACACCATATATTTT.